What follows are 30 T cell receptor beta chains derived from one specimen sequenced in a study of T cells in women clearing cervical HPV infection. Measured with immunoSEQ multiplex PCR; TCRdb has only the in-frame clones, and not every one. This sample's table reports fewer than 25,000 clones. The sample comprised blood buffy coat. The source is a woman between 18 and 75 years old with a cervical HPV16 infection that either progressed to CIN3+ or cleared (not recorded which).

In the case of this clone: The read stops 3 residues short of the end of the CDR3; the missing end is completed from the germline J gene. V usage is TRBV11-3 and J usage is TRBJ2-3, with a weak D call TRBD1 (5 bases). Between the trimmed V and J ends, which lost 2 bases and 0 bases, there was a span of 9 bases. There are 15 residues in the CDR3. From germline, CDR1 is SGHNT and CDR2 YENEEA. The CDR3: CASSLQGRSTDTQYF. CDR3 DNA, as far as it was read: TGTGCCAGCAGCTTACAGGGTCGTAGCACAGATACG.

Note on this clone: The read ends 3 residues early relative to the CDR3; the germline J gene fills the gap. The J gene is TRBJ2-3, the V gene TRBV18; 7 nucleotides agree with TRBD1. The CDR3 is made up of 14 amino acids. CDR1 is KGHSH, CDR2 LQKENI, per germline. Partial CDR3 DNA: TGTGCCAGCTCACCTACCGGGACAGTGGAGACG. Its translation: CASSPTGTVET. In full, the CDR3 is CASSPTGTVETQYF.

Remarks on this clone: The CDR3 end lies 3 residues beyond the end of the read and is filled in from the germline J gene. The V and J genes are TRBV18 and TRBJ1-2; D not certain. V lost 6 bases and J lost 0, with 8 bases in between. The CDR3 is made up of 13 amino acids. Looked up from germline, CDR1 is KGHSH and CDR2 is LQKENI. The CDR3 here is CASSGSANYGYTF. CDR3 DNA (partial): TGTGCCAGCTCCGGCAGCGCTAACTATGGC.

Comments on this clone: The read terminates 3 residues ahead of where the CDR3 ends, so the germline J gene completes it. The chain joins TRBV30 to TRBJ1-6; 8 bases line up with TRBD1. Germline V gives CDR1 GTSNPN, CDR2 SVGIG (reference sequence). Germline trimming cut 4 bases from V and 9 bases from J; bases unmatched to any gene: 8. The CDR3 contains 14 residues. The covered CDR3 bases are TGTGCCTGGAAGCGGACAGGGTATGGTTCACCC. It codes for CAWKRTGYGSP. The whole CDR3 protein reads CAWKRTGYGSPLHF.

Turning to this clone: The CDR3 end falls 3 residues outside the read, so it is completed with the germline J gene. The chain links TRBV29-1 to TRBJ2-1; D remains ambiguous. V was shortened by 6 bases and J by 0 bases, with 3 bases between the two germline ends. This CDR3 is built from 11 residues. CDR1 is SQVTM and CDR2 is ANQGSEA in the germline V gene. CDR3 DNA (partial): TGCAGCGTCCGCTCCTACAATGAG. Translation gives CSVRSYNE. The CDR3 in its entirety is CSVRSYNEQFF.

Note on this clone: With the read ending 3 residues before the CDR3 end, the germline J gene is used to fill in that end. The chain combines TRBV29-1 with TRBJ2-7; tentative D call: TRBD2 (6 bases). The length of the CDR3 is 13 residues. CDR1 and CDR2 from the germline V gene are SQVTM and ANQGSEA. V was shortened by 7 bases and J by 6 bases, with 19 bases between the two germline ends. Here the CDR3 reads CSGGTSRFSEQYF. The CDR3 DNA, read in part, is TGCAGCGGGGGGACTTCTCGCTTCAGCGAG.

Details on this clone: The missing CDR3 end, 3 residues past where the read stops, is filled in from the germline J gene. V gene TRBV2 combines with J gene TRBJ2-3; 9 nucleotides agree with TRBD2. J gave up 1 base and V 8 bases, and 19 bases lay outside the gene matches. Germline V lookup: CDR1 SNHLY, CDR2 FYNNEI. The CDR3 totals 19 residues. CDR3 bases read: TGTGCCAGCGGAGTGGTAACTAGCGGGCGCTTTGTTGGCACAGATACG. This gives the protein CASGVVTSGRFVGTDT. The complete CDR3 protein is CASGVVTSGRFVGTDTQYF.

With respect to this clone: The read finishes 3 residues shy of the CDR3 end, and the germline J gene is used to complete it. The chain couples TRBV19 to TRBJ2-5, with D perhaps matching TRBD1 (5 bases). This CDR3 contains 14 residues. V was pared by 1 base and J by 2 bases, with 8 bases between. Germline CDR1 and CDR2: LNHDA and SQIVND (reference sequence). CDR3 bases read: TGTGCCAGTAGTATAGGGCGACAGCAAGAGACC. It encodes CASSIGRQQET. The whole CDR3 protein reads CASSIGRQQETQYF.

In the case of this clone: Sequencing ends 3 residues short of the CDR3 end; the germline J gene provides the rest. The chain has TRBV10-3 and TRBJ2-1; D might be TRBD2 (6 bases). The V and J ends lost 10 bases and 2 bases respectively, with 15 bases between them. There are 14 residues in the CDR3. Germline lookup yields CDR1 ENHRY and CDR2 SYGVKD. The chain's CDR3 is CATTDGGTYNEQFF. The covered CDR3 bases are TGTGCCACGACCGATGGGGGGACCTACAATGAG.

The CDR3 sequence is CASSPDRDYEQYF. CDR3 DNA (partial): TGTGCCAGCAGCCCGGACAGGGACTACGAG. The chain employs TRBV5-5 and TRBJ2-7; TRBD1 agrees at 8 bases. Read coverage stops 3 residues before the CDR3 terminus; the germline J gene supplies the remainder. The germline CDR1 and CDR2 sequences are SGHKS and YYEKEE (reference sequence). The CDR3 spans 13 residues. Trimming at V came to 4 bases and at J to 3 bases, leaving 3 bases not matched to a gene.

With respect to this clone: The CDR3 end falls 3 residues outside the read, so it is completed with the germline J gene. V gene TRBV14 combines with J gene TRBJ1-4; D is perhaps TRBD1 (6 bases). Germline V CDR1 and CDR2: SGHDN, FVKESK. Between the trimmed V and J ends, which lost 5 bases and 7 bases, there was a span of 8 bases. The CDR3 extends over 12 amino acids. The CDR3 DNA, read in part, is TGTGCCAGCAGCAGGGGGGGTGAAAAA. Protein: CASSRGGEK. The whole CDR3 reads CASSRGGEKLFF.

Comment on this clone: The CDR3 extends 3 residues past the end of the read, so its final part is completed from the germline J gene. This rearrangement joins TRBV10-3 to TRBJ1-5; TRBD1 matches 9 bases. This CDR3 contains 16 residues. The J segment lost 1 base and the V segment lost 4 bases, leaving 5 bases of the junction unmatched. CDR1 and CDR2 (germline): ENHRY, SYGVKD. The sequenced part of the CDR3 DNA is TGTGCCATCAGTGCGGGACAGGGCTTAAGCAATCAGCCC. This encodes CAISAGQGLSNQP. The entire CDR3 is CAISAGQGLSNQPQHF.

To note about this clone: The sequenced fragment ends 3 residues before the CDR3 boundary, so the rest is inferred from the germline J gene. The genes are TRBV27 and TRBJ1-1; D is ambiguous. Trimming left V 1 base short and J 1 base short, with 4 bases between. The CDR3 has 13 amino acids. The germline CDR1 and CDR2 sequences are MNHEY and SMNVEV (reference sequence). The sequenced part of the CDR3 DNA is TGTGCCAGCAGTTTATACTGGAACACTGAA. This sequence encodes CASSLYWNTE. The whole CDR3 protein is CASSLYWNTEAFF.

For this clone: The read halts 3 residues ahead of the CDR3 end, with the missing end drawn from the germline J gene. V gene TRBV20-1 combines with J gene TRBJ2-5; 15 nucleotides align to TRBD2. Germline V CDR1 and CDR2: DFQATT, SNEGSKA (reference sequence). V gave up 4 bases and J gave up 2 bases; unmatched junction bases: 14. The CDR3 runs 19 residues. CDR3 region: CSAMGLAGGPPKWQETQYF. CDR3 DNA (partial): TGCAGTGCTATGGGACTAGCGGGAGGACCCCCCAAGTGGCAAGAGACC.

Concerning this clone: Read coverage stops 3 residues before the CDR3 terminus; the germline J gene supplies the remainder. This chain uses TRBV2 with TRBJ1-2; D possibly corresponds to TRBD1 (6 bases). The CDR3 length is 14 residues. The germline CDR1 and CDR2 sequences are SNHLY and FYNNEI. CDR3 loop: CARSGGASYNDYTF. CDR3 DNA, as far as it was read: TGTGCCAGAAGCGGGGGGGCCTCCTACAATGAC.

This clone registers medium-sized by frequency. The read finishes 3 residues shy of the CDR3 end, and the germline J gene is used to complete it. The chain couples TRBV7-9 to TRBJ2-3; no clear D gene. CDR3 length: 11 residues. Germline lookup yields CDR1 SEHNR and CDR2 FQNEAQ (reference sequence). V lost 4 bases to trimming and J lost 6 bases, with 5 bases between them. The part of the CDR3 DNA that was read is TGTGCCAGCAGCTCCTCGGATACG. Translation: CASSSSDT. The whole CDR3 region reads CASSSSDTQYF.

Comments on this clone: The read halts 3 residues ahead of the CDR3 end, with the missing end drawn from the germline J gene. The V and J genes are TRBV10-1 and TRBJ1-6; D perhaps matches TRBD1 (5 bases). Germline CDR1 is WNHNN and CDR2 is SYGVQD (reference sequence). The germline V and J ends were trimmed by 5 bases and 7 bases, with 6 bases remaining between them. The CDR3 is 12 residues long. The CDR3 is CASSSGNSPLHF. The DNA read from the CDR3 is TGCGCCAGCAGTTCAGGGAATTCACCC.

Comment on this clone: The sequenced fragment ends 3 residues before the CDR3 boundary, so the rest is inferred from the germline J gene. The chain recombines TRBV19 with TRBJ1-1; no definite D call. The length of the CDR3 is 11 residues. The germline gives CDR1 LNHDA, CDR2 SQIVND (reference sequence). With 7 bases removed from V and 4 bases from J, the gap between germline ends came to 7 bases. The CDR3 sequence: CASTAGTEAFF. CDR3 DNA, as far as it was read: TGTGCCAGTACCGCGGGCACTGAA.

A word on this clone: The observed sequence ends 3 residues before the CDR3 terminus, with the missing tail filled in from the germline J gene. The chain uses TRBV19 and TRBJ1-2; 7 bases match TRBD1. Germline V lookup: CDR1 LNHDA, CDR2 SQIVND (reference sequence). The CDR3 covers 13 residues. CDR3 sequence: CASSRDRYNDYTF. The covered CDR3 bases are TGTGCCAGTAGTAGGGACAGATACAATGAC.

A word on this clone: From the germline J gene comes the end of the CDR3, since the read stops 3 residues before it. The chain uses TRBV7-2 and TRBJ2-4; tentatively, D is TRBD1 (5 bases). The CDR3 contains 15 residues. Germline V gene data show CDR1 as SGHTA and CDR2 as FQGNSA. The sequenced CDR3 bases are TGTGCCAGCAGCCTCTCTGGGGCAGCTAACTATGGT. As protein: CASSLSGAANYG. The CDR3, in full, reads CASSLSGAANYGQYF.

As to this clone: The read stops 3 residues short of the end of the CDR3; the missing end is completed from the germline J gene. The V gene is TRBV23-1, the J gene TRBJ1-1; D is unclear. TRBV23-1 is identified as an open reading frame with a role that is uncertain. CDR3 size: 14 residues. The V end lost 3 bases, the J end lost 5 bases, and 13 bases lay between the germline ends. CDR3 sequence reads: CASSQWRGRTEAFF. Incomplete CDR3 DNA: TGCGCCAGCAGTCAGTGGCGGGGAAGGACTGAA.

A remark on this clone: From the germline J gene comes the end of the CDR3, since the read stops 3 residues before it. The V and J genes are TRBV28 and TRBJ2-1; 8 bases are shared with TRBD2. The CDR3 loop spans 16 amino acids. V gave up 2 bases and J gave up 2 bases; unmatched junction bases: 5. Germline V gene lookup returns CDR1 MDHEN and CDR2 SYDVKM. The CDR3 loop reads CASSLPSGSAYNEQFF. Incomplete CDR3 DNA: TGTGCCAGCAGTTTACCCAGCGGGAGTGCCTACAATGAG.

CDR3 residues: CASSPWTSGLDDYTF. The part of the CDR3 DNA that was read is TGTGCCAGTAGTCCGTGGACTAGCGGCTTAGACGAC. The chain combines TRBV19 with TRBJ1-2; no firm D call. The CDR3 end lies 3 residues beyond the end of the read and is filled in from the germline J gene. CDR1 is LNHDA and CDR2 is SQIVND in the germline V gene (reference sequence). CDR3 length: 15 residues.

The part of the CDR3 DNA that was read is TGTGCCAGTAGTAAAACTAGCGGGATAGGCAATGAG. This gives the protein CASSKTSGIGNE. The whole CDR3 protein reads CASSKTSGIGNEAFF. The chain couples TRBV19 to TRBJ1-1; D gene uncertain. From the germline J gene comes the end of the CDR3, since the read stops 3 residues before it. The CDR3 consists of 15 residues. Germline V gene sequence: CDR1 LNHDA, CDR2 SQIVND (reference sequence). The whole variable domain, remainder taken from reference TRBV19 and TRBJ1-1, is DGGITQSPKYLFRKEGQNVTLSCEQNLNHDAMYWYRQDPGQGLRLIYYSQIVNDFQKGDIAEGYSVSREKKESFPLTVTSAQKNPTAFYLCASSKTSGIGNEAFFGQGTRLTVV.

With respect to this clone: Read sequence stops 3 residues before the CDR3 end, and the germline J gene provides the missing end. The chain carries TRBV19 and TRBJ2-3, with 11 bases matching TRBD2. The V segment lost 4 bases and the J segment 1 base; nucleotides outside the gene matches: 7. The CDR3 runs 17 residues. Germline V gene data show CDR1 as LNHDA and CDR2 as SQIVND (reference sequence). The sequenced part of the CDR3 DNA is TGTGCCAGTAGTAGGTTACTAGCGGGAGCGGGCACAGATACG. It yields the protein CASSRLLAGAGTDT. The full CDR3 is CASSRLLAGAGTDTQYF.

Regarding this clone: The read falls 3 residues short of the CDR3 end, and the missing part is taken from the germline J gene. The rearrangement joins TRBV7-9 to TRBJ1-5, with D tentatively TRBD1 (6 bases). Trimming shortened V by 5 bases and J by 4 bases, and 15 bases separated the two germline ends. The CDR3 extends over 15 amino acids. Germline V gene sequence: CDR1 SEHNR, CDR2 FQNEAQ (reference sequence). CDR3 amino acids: CASSPLAGANQPQHF. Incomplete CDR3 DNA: TGTGCCAGCAGCCCACTGGCAGGGGCTAATCAGCCC.

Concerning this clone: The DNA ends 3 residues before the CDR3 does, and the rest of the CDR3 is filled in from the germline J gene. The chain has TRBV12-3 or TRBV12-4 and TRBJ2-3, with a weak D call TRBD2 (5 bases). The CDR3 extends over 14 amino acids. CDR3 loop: CASSFTGYQETQYF. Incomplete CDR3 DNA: TGTGCCAGCAGTTTCACGGGGTACCAAGAGACG.

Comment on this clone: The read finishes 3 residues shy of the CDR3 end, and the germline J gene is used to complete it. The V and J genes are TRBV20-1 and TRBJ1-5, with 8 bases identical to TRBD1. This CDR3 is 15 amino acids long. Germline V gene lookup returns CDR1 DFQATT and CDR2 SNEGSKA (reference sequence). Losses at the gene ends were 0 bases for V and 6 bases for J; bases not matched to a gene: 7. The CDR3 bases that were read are TGCAGTGCTAGAGATGACAGGGGAGTTGCTCAGCCC. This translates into CSARDDRGVAQP. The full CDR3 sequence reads CSARDDRGVAQPQHF.

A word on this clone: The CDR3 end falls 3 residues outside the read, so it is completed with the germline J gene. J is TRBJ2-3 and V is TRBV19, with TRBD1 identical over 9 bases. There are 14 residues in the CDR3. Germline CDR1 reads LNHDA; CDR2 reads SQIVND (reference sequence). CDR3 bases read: TGTGCCAGTAGTATAGGAACAGGGGGCAGGACG. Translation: CASSIGTGGRT. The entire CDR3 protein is CASSIGTGGRTQYF.

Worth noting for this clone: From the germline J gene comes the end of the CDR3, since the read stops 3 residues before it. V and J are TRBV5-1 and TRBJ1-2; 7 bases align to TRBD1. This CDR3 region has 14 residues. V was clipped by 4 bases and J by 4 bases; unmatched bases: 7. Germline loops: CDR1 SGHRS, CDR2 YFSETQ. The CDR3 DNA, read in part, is TGCGCCAGCAGCCGGGACAGTGAACCCTATGGC. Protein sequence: CASSRDSEPYG. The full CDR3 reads CASSRDSEPYGYTF.